The 18 T cell receptor beta chains presented below share a single source sample, sequenced in a study of blood T cell repertoires in COVID-19. The table came from immunoSEQ multiplex PCR; TCRdb's copy has only in-frame clones and leaves some out. The repertoire holds about 160,000 clones, with approximately 86% as singletons. Sequencing was carried out using peripheral blood. The receptors stem from a man aged 55 to 70 with COVID-19, enrolled during active disease.

V gene TRBV5-1 combines with J gene TRBJ2-5; 14 bases line up with TRBD2. The V gene end was trimmed by 3 bases and the J gene end by 5 bases; junction bases not matched to a gene: 15. Germline V gives CDR1 SGHRS, CDR2 YFSETQ. The CDR3 totals 19 residues. This CDR3 reads CASSYSTSGRGAPVETQYF. The CDR3 nucleotides are TGCGCCAGCAGCTATTCGACTAGCGGGAGGGGGGCCCCCGTCGAGACCCAGTACTTC. Combining the CDR3 with reference TRBV5-1 and TRBJ2-5 gives the whole variable domain KAGVTQTPRYLIKTRGQQVTLSCSPISGHRSVSWYQQTPGQGLQFLFEYFSETQRNKGNFPGRFSGRQFSNSRSEMNVSTLELGDSALYLCASSYSTSGRGAPVETQYFGPGTRLLVL.

Note on this clone: This same CDR3 is encoded by further DNA sequences in the sample. The chain carries TRBV6-2 or TRBV6-3 and TRBJ1-5; 9 positions match TRBD1. Germline V lookup: CDR1 MNHEY, CDR2 SVGEGT. This CDR3 has 16 residues. Trimming removed 5 bases from V and 2 bases from J; junction bases left unmatched: 7. CDR3 in amino acids: CASSRTGGAGNQPQHF. The DNA for the CDR3 is TGTGCCAGCAGTAGAACAGGGGGCGCGGGCAATCAGCCCCAGCATTTT.

The rearrangement uses TRBV7-9 and TRBJ1-1, with 7 bases matching TRBD1. The junction had 4 bases not matched to a gene; V was cut back by 1 base and J by 5 bases. CDR1 and CDR2 from the germline V gene are SEHNR and FQNEAQ (reference sequence). CDR3 size: 14 residues. The CDR3 here is CASSLEGAMTEAFF. CDR3 in DNA: TGTGCCAGCAGCTTAGAGGGGGCCATGACTGAAGCTTTCTTT. The complete variable domain, with remaining parts taken from reference TRBV7-9 and TRBJ1-1, reads DTGVSQNPRHKITKRGQNVTFRCDPISEHNRLYWYRQTLGQGPEFLTYFQNEAQLEKSRLLSDRFSAERPKGSFSTLEIQRTEQGDSAMYLCASSLEGAMTEAFFGQGTRLTVV.

The CDR3 region is CATSDSGGTYEQYF. The DNA of the CDR3 is TGTGCCACCAGTGACAGCGGGGGTACCTACGAGCAGTACTTC. This chain connects TRBV24-1 to TRBJ2-7, with 8 bases fitting TRBD2. Germline CDR1 reads KGHDR; CDR2 reads SFDVKD. The CDR3 extends over 14 amino acids. V was clipped by 4 bases and J by 2 bases; unmatched bases: 3.

The chain joins TRBV28 to TRBJ2-1; 7 nucleotides line up with TRBD2. Losses at the gene ends were 7 bases for V and 1 base for J; bases not matched to a gene: 10. The CDR3 extends over 16 amino acids. Germline loops: CDR1 MDHEN, CDR2 SYDVKM. CDR3 residues: CASIPPWGGSYNEQFF. CDR3 in DNA: TGTGCCAGCATACCTCCTTGGGGGGGGTCCTACAATGAGCAGTTCTTC.

The CDR3 sequence: CASSFRADYNEQFF. The CDR3 DNA reads as TGTGCCAGCAGTTTCCGAGCGGACTACAATGAGCAGTTCTTC. The chain recombines TRBV6-6 with TRBJ2-1; maybe TRBD2 (5 bases). CDR3 length: 14 residues. Germline V gene data show CDR1 as MNHNY and CDR2 as SVGAGI (reference sequence). Trimming left V 4 bases short and J 3 bases short, with 10 bases between.

A word on this clone: One junction end does not reproduce the germline sequence, and a read error may be involved. V is TRBV4-3 and J is TRBJ1-3; perhaps TRBD1 as D (5 bases). This CDR3 contains 14 residues. Germline values: CDR1 LGHNA, CDR2 YSLEER. CDR3 coding DNA: TGCGCCAGCAACCAAGGGGACCTAGCGGACACCATATATTTT. Amino acid sequence: CASNQGDLADTIYF.

The chain uses TRBV19 and TRBJ2-4; 9 bases map to TRBD1. The CDR3 contains 14 residues. The ends lost 5 bases at V and 7 bases at J; junction bases unmatched: 6. Germline V gene data show CDR1 as LNHDA and CDR2 as SQIVND (reference sequence). CDR3 in DNA: TGTGCCAGTAGTCGAGACGACAGGGGGAACATTCAGTACTTC. Protein sequence: CASSRDDRGNIQYF.

The gene calls are TRBV5-4 and TRBJ2-7, with unresolved D. Germline V gene sequence: CDR1 SGHNT, CDR2 YYREEE (reference sequence). The CDR3 runs 13 residues. V shed 3 bases and J shed 2 bases, with 9 bases lying between them. The CDR3: CASSSSATYEQYF. The CDR3 nucleotides read TGTGCCAGCAGCTCGAGTGCAACCTACGAGCAGTACTTC. The variable domain in full, completed from reference TRBV5-4 and TRBJ2-7, reads ETGVTQSPTHLIKTRGQQVTLRCSSQSGHNTVSWYQQALGQGPQFIFQYYREEENGRGNFPPRFSGLQFPNYSSELNVNALELDDSALYLCASSSSATYEQYFGPGTRLTVT.

The rearrangement joins TRBV6-1 to TRBJ1-1; D not resolved. The CDR3 covers 15 residues. Trimming pared 3 bases from V and 1 base from J, leaving 12 bases between. Germline V gene data show CDR1 as MNHNS and CDR2 as SASEGT. The CDR3 coding sequence is TGTGCCAGCAGTGACGGTGCGGGGAGGAACACTGAAGCTTTCTTT. This gives the protein CASSDGAGRNTEAFF.

The V and J genes are TRBV11-3 and TRBJ2-7; 7 bases fit TRBD1. The CDR3 is made up of 13 amino acids. Germline CDR1 SGHNT, CDR2 YENEEA. The J segment lost 5 bases and the V segment lost 11 bases, leaving 12 bases of the junction unmatched. DNA for the CDR3: TGTGCCGGAAGTACAGGGGTGGGCGACGAGCAGTACTTC. As protein: CAGSTGVGDEQYF.

The gene calls are TRBV9 and TRBJ1-3; tentative D call: TRBD1 (5 bases). Looked up from germline, CDR1 is SGDLS and CDR2 is YYNGEE. V lost 0 bases to trimming and J lost 3 bases, with 13 bases between them. This CDR3 has 16 amino acids. The CDR3, as DNA: TGTGCCAGCAGCGTAGAAGCGGGGGGACTTGGAAACACCATATATTTT. It translates to CASSVEAGGLGNTIYF.

The chain carries TRBV20-1 and TRBJ2-7; weak D call: TRBD1 (6 bases). V was trimmed by 6 bases and J by 3 bases, leaving 9 bases between them. Germline V gives CDR1 DFQATT, CDR2 SNEGSKA (reference sequence). This CDR3 has 11 residues. The CDR3 region is CSAVDSYEQYF. In DNA, the CDR3 is TGCAGTGCCGTGGACAGCTACGAGCAGTACTTC.

V usage is TRBV24-1 and J usage is TRBJ2-6; 8 bases line up with TRBD2. Per germline, CDR1 KGHDR and CDR2 SFDVKD. Germline trimming cut 4 bases from V and 0 bases from J; bases unmatched to any gene: 7. The CDR3 sequence is 18 residues long. The CDR3 loop is CATSDPGGSPSGANVLTF. The CDR3 coding sequence is TGTGCCACCAGTGACCCGGGGGGGTCTCCCTCTGGGGCCAACGTCCTGACTTTC.

Points on this clone: The junction shows a germline mismatch at one end, possibly a read error. This sequence joins TRBV9 and TRBJ2-7; TRBD2 matches 13 bases. Germline CDR1 and CDR2: SGDLS and YYNGEE. This CDR3 contains 16 residues. The CDR3 is CASSPLHTSGGAGLFF. CDR3 bases: TGTGCCAGCAGCCCTCTCCATACTAGCGGGGGGGCCGGTCTTTTCTTC.

The chain links TRBV5-4 to TRBJ2-7; 10 nucleotides agree with TRBD2. V lost 1 base, J lost 3 bases, and 10 bases stayed unmatched. Germline CDR1 SGHNT, CDR2 YYREEE (reference sequence). The CDR3 is made up of 17 amino acids. Written as DNA, the CDR3 is TGTGCCAGCAGCTTGATGGTGGTAGCGGGAGGACACTACGAGCAGTACTTC. Its translation is CASSLMVVAGGHYEQYF.

This clone was seen a single time. The genes are TRBV9 and TRBJ2-7; 9 nucleotides align to TRBD2. CDR1 is SGDLS, CDR2 YYNGEE, per germline. Trimming at V came to 3 bases and at J to 6 bases, leaving 7 bases not matched to a gene. CDR3 length: 14 residues. The DNA of the CDR3 is TGTGCCAGCAGCGCGCTAGCGGGGACGTTCGAGCAGTACTTC. Its protein product is CASSALAGTFEQYF.

This clone was counted between two and nine times. The genes are TRBV5-4 and TRBJ1-5; weak D call: TRBD1 (5 bases). Germline CDR1 and CDR2: SGHNT and YYREEE (reference sequence). The CDR3 is 14 residues long. V was trimmed by 4 bases and J by 4 bases, leaving 12 bases between them. This CDR3 reads CASSRWGGNQPQHF. The DNA of the CDR3 is TGTGCCAGCAGCCGGTGGGGGGGAAATCAGCCCCAGCATTTT.